This T cell receptor (beta chain) was sequenced during a study of T cell responses to AZD1222 COVID-19 vaccine. Study outcomes and limitations: Donors were largely white British and mainly female; clonal diversity was possibly underestimated.

The repertoire was sequenced with immunoSEQ multiplex PCR; TCRdb's copy has only in-frame clones and lacks some. The sample has about 170,000 clones; roughly 90% are singletons. A remark on this clone: Its matching antigen is unknown.

The germline gives CDR1 MNHNS, CDR2 SASEGT. Germline trimming cut 4 bases from V and 0 bases from J; bases unmatched to any gene: 9. This CDR3 is built from 16 residues. Here the sequenced sample was peripheral blood, taken on day 0 of AZD1222 vaccination. The TCR originated in an adult in good health. The rearrangement uses TRBV6-1 and TRBJ2-7, with TRBD1 matching 7 bases. CDR3 bases: TGTGCCAGCAGTGGCCTGGGACAGCCTAGCTCCTACGAGCAGTACTTC. Its translation: CASSGLGQPSSYEQYF.